This record looks at one TCR beta chain sequence and its context. This clonotype was seen at least ten times. Its specific antigen is unknown. Base qualities are not recorded, but no much larger clone differs from it by a single base. The record originates from a study of regulatory T cells in long-lasting Graves disease (dated by TCRdb to the early 2020s). Regarding the study in general: Persistent Graves' disease was defined as persistently positive TSH receptor autoantibodies together with antithyroid drug treatment for over 5 years. This study used TCR sequencing and RNA sequencing of peripheral blood to compare persistent Graves' disease patients against newly diagnosed Graves' disease patients. The study was conducted in China and was registered as a clinical trial. A total of about 35 samples underwent TCR sequencing, from 13 patients with persistent Graves' disease and 20 or so patients with newly diagnosed Graves' disease. Antithyroid drugs had been taken for approximately 9.5 years on average by persistent Graves' disease patients in the clinical cohort. What the study reported, not specific to this receptor: Only the TCR beta chain was sequenced and analyzed. Only peripheral blood was studied, because thyroid tissue, the primary lesion, was inaccessible. A larger number of public clonotypes was shared among persistent patients (fewer than 3,000) than among newly diagnosed patients (over 850). Compared with newly diagnosed patients, persistent Graves' disease patients had lower TCR Shannon entropy and fewer highly expanded clones, which suggests clonal expansion. The small sample size was acknowledged by the authors as a limitation that may reduce accuracy.

Receptor amplification or capture employed multiplex PCR. For sequencing, an Illumina HiSeq 4000 was employed. iRepertoire HTBI primers and Arm-PCR amplification of CDR3 regions were used to construct TCR beta libraries. Before sequencing, the PCR products underwent gel purification. Per the original workflow: Across samples, 60 to 75 TRBV and roughly 15 TRBJ segments were identified and used for gene usage analysis of CDR3 amino acid clonotypes. COPE and FqMerger were used to merge filtered high-quality paired reads into contigs. BLAST was used to align contigs to IMGT TRBV, TRBD and TRBJ reference genes, and CDR3 was defined according to IMGT. Any clonotype with a frequency above 0.1% was classified as a highly expanded clone. Shannon entropy served as the measure of repertoire diversity, while the Gini coefficient captured V-J evenness. Public clonotypes were defined as clonotypes shared by more than one individual. TCRdb trimmed the raw reads at Q25, called clones with MiXCR and kept productive beta chains. Each CDR3 protein appears once, grouped with its most common genes and DNA. TCRdb's processing, not the authors', yielded these V and J calls. For this sample the table gives 650,000 to 700,000 distinct CDR3 sequences, of which 25% to 35% were detected only once. Around 42% of the sample goes to the ten largest clones.

In light of the paper, this sample's time point label describes: persistent/refractory GD, antithyroid drugs over 5 years with positive TRAb. For both TCR sequencing and RNA sequencing, RNA was extracted from PBMCs in TRIzol. The diagnosis of Graves' disease followed American Thyroid Association guidelines. Recruitment of patients was carried out at an endocrinology department in Xi'an, China. Each patient gave roughly 10 milliliters of peripheral blood, collected in an EDTA anticoagulant tube. Ficoll Paque Plus density gradient separation was used to isolate PBMCs, and no further T cell sorting was done. An Agilent 2100 Bioanalyzer and agarose gel were used to check RNA quality, while a NanoDrop 2000 measured RNA concentration. The TCR comes from a female donor with Graves disease. The material sequenced was peripheral blood mononuclear cells (PBMCs), taken when the disease was refractory, from a patient treated with antithyroid drugs.

The encoded CDR3 is CASSGDRGREQYF. The nucleotide sequence reads as follows: TGTGCCAGCAGCGGGGACAGGGGAAGGGAGCAGTACTTC. The sequence is built from TRBV2 and TRBJ2-7; 10 central bases correspond to TRBD1. Reading from cysteine to phenylalanine, the CDR3 counts 13 amino acids. Only the CDR3 part of the read is kept: 39 bases, read in frame from the first base. Reading the germline V gene gives CDR1 SNHLY and CDR2 FYNNEI. Germline trimming amounts to 6 bases on V and 7 bases on J, with 6 as the count of junction bases outside the gene matches.